These T cell receptor beta chains were read from a single sample in a study of blood T cell repertoires in COVID-19. Measured with immunoSEQ multiplex PCR; TCRdb has only the in-frame clones, and not every one. The table lists more than 100,000 clones, around three quarters of them singletons. The sample taken for sequencing was peripheral blood. These TCRs come from a man aged 60 to 75 with active or convalescent COVID-19. CDR3s include the opening cysteine and the closing phenylalanine or tryptophan. Fields, in order: D gene, J gene, V gene, clone size, CDR3 protein, CDR3 DNA. The D gene is left open where the match is weak. Only part of the rows carry a size: once, few, many, or a class if the clone is expanded.

TRBD1,TRBJ2-5,TRBV2,-,CASGQGVGETQYF,TGTGCCAGCGGACAGGGAGTAGGGGAGACCCAGTACTTC
TRBD1,TRBJ2-1,TRBV7-9,once,CASCPRDSFSYNEQFF,TGTGCCAGCTGCCCCCGGGACAGCTTCTCCTACAATGAGCAGTTCTTC
TRBD2,TRBJ2-1,TRBV6-2/TRBV6-3,-,CASSYSGLAGGNEQFF,TGTGCCAGCAGTTACTCAGGCCTAGCGGGAGGCAATGAGCAGTTCTTC
TRBD1,TRBJ1-1,TRBV7-3,once,CASSLGQGVITEAFF,TGTGCCAGCAGCCTGGGACAGGGAGTTATTACTGAAGCTTTCTTT
-,TRBJ1-1,TRBV12-3/TRBV12-4,-,CASSFPPIF,TGTGCCAGCAGTTTCCCCCCAATCTTT
TRBD2,TRBJ2-3,TRBV5-1,-,CASSRGLAGVGTDTQYF,TGCGCCAGCAGCCGCGGACTAGCGGGAGTCGGCACAGATACGCAGTATTTT
TRBD1,TRBJ1-4,TRBV2,-,CASRVNLGQGRLRANEKLFF,TGTGCCAGCAGGGTAAACCTCGGACAGGGAAGGCTGAGGGCTAATGAAAAACTGTTTTTT
-,TRBJ2-7,TRBV29-1,-,CSVVGPGAGEQYF,TGCAGCGTTGTTGGGCCAGGGGCAGGGGAGCAGTACTTC
-,TRBJ2-2,TRBV28,-,CAVQDGTGELFF,TGTGCCGTACAGGATGGAACCGGGGAGCTGTTTTTT
TRBD2,TRBJ2-7,TRBV28,-,CASSLRGDYAYEQYF,TGTGCCAGCAGTTTAAGAGGGGACTACGCCTACGAGCAGTACTTC
-,TRBJ2-7,TRBV15,-,CATSRHSYEQYF,TGTGCCACCAGCAGACATTCCTACGAGCAGTACTTC
-,TRBJ1-5,TRBV11-2,few,CASSSTGAEDQPQHF,TGTGCCAGCAGCTCGACCGGAGCCGAGGATCAGCCCCAGCATTTT
TRBD1,TRBJ2-7,TRBV5-1,-,CASATTGEAYEQYF,TGCGCCAGCGCGACGACAGGGGAGGCCTACGAGCAGTACTTC
TRBD2,TRBJ2-7,TRBV9,-,CASSVAPPSAGTSYEQYF,TGTGCCAGCAGCGTAGCACCCCCCTCAGCGGGGACGTCCTACGAGCAGTACTTC
TRBD1,TRBJ2-3,TRBV5-6,-,CASSEDRGGSDTQYF,TGTGCCAGCAGCGAGGACAGGGGTGGGTCAGATACGCAGTATTTT
-,TRBJ2-7,TRBV7-2,once,CASSSRAANHEQYF,TGTGCCAGCAGCTCCCGAGCGGCGAACCACGAGCAGTACTTC
TRBD2,TRBJ2-3,TRBV18,-,CASSRRTSGHSTDTQYF,TGTGCCAGCTCACGCCGGACTAGCGGCCATAGCACAGATACGCAGTATTTT
TRBD1,TRBJ1-2,TRBV18,-,CASSPYIQGGDYGYTF,TGTGCCAGCTCACCATATATACAGGGGGGCGACTATGGCTACACCTTC
TRBD2,TRBJ2-3,TRBV24-1,-,CATSVLREDSTDTQYF,TGTGCCACCAGTGTACTGCGGGAGGATAGTACAGATACGCAGTATTTT
-,TRBJ2-7,TRBV9,-,CASSVSPSGVGEQYF,TGTGCCAGCAGCGTATCACCCTCAGGGGTAGGCGAGCAGTACTTC
-,TRBJ1-6,TRBV18,-,CASSPTRGGNSPLHF,TGTGCCAGCTCACCAACACGGGGTGGTAATTCACCCCTCCACTTT
-,TRBJ2-1,TRBV7-9,-,CASSLAGDHEQFF,TGTGCCAGCAGCTTGGCAGGGGATCATGAGCAGTTCTTC
-,TRBJ2-5,TRBV6-2/TRBV6-3,-,CASSFAKTQYF,TGTGCCAGCAGCTTCGCTAAGACCCAGTACTTC
-,TRBJ1-5,TRBV28,-,CASSGGVVGGPQPQHF,TGTGCCAGCAGTGGTGGTGTTGTCGGGGGGCCTCAGCCCCAGCATTTT
TRBD2,TRBJ2-1,TRBV7-3,-,CASSPTSGPQSYNEQFF,TGTGCCAGCAGCCCGACTAGCGGGCCACAATCCTACAATGAGCAGTTCTTC
TRBD1,TRBJ2-3,TRBV28,once,CASRTEIRIGDRWDTQYF,TGTGCCAGCAGGACGGAGATAAGGATCGGGGACAGATGGGATACGCAGTATTTT
TRBD2,TRBJ2-7,TRBV7-2,few,CASSLSGSYEQYF,TGTGCCAGCAGCTTAAGCGGGAGTTACGAGCAGTACTTC
-,TRBJ1-6,TRBV7-2,-,CASSQVAGEWSYNSPLHF,TGTGCCAGCAGCCAAGTCGCAGGGGAATGGTCCTATAATTCACCCCTCCACTTT
-,TRBJ1-2,TRBV7-9,-,CASSFATGYPNYGYTF,TGTGCCAGCAGCTTCGCCACAGGATACCCTAACTATGGCTACACCTTC
TRBD2,TRBJ2-2,TRBV5-4,-,CASSLLAGAGELFF,TGTGCCAGCAGCTTGCTAGCGGGAGCCGGGGAGCTGTTTTTT
-,TRBJ1-4,TRBV5-8,-,CASSPGRVATNEKLFF,TGTGCCAGCAGCCCGGGGAGAGTTGCAACTAATGAAAAACTGTTTTTT
TRBD2,TRBJ2-1,TRBV3-1/TRBV3-2,-,CASSQGRFGGSSYNEQFF,TGTGCCAGCAGCCAAGGTCGGTTCGGCGGGAGCTCCTACAATGAGCAGTTCTTC
-,TRBJ2-7,TRBV12-2,-,CASRVTSCYEQYF,TGTGCAAGTCGCGTGACATCGTGCTACGAGCAGTACTTC
-,TRBJ2-7,TRBV5-1,-,CASSLAGRANEQYF,TGCGCCAGCAGCTTGGCCGGCAGGGCGAACGAGCAGTACTTC
-,TRBJ1-5,TRBV18,-,CASSPQRWPQHF,TGTGCCAGCTCACCTCAGCGGTGGCCCCAGCATTTT
-,TRBJ1-2,TRBV27,-,CASTISFDSLYGYTF,TGTGCCAGCACCATATCCTTCGACAGCCTCTATGGCTACACCTTC
TRBD2,TRBJ2-1,TRBV7-9,-,CASSLPGLAEQFF,TGTGCCAGCAGCCTACCGGGACTAGCTGAGCAGTTCTTC